The source of this TCR beta chain is a study of T-cell reconstitution after alpha-beta-depleted transplantation in children. This clonotype has a count of ten or more. The TCRbeta library was prepared with unique molecular identifiers. TCRdb reprocessed the PCR reads via MiXCR and lists one record per CDR3 protein. The table has hundreds of thousands of distinct CDR3 sequences, around 12% seen once; the top ten hold about 5.4%. The source material was PBMCs from the stem cell graft donor, sampled from the stem cell graft. The source of this sequence is a human donor who donated a stem cell graft to a child with combined immunodeficiency.

The CDR3 here is CASSDGRPPLGYTF. CDR3 DNA sequence: TGCGCCAGCAGCGACGGACGGCCCCCATTGGGCTACACCTTC. The chain employs TRBV5-1 and TRBJ1-2, with D hard to call. Germline lookup yields CDR1 SGHRS and CDR2 YFSETQ. This CDR3 is built from 14 residues. The ends were cut back, 4 bases at V and 8 bases at J, with 18 bases in the middle.